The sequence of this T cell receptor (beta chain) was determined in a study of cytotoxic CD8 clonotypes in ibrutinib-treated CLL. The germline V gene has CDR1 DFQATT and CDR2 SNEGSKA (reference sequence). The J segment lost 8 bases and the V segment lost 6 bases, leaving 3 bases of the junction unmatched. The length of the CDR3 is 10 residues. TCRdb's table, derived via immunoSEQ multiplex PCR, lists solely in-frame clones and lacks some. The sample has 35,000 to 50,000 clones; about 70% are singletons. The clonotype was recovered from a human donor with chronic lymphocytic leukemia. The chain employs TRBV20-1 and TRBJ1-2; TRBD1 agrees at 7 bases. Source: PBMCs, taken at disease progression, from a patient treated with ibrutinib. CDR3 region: CSAGTDGYTF. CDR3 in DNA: TGCAGTGCCGGGACAGACGGCTACACCTTC.